This T cell receptor (beta chain) was sequenced for a study of T cell repertoires in cytomegalovirus infection (dated by TCRdb to between 2017 and 2020). For context, the study as a whole: The HLA type of each donor mattered for the analysis, because public TCR beta signatures pointed to carriage of CMV infection along with the matching HLA type. Beyond this particular receptor, the publication reports: In the ex vivo response, HLA-C-restricted CMV-specific TCR beta clonotypes were dominant, and in two of eight donors the single most frequent clonotype came from this HLA-C-restricted group. Carriers of CMV infection plus the relevant HLA type were discriminated by the cumulative frequency of public TCR beta family members in the study cohort and in an independent approximately 340-donor cohort.

The sequencer listed for this sample is Illumina HiSeq 1500. TCRdb took the public reads, trimmed them with fastp at Q25, ran MiXCR for clone calling and kept in-frame beta chains. Rows merge per CDR3 protein into single entries with the most common DNA and genes. A total of about 150,000 distinct CDR3 sequences appear in this sample, less than 25% of them only once. The top ten constitute around 9.9% of the sample. This clonotype was detected a few times. It has no known antigen specificity. No clone much larger than this one lies a single base away; base qualities are absent. From the cysteine up to the phenylalanine, the CDR3 has a length of 15 residues. Kept here is only the CDR3 DNA, which spans 45 bases and is read in frame from base 1. The germline V gene (reference sequence) provides CDR1 DFQATT and CDR2 SNEGSKA. V is pared back by 2 bases and J by 3 bases, with 14 bases lying between the germline termini.

The chain links TRBV20-1 with TRBJ1-5; the D segment could be TRBD1, given 5 matching bases. The origin of this receptor is a human donor in good health (CMV status not recorded). Some clones in this sample may be carry-over from other donors' samples. Sequenced material: PBMCs. The DNA reads TGCAGTGCTAGAATCCCAGGGATATTCAATCAGCCCCAGCATTTT. It translates as CSARIPGIFNQPQHF.